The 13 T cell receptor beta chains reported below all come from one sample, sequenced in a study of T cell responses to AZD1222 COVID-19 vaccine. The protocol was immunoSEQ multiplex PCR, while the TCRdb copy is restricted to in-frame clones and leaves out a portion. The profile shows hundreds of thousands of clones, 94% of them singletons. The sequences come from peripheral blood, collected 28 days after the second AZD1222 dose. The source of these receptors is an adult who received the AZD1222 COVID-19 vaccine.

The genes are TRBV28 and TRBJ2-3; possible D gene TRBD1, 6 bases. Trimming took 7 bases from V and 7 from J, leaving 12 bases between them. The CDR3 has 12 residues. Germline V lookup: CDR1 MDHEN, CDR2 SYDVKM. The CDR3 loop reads CASKDRLNTQYF. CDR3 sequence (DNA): TGTGCCAGCAAAGACAGGTTGAATACGCAGTATTTT.

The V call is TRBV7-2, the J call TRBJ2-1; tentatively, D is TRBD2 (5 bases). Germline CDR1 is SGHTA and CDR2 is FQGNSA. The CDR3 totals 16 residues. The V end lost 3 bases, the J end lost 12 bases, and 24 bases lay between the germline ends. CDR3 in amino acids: CASSFLIGSSNTWQFF. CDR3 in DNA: TGTGCCAGCAGCTTTTTAATAGGGTCTAGCAATACGTGGCAGTTCTTC.

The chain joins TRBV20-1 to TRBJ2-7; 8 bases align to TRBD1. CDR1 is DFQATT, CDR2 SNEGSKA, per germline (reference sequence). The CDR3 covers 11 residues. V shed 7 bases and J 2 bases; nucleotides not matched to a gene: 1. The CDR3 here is CSEQGAYEQYF. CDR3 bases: TGCAGTGAACAGGGGGCCTACGAGCAGTACTTC.

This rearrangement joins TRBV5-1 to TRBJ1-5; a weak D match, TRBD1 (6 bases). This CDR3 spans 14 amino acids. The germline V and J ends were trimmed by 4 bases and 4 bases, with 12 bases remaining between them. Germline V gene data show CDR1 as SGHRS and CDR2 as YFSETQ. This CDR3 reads CASSQDSRNQPQHF. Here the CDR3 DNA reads TGCGCCAGCAGCCAGGACAGCCGGAATCAGCCCCAGCATTTT.

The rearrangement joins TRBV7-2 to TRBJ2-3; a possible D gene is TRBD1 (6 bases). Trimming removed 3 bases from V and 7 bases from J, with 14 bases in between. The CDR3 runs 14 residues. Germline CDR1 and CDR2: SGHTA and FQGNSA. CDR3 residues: CASSLGATGNTQYF. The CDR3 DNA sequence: TGTGCCAGCAGCTTGGGGGCGACTGGCAATACGCAGTATTTT. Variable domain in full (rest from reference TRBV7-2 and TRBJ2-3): GAGVSQSPSNKVTEKGKDVELRCDPISGHTALYWYRQSLGQGLEFLIYFQGNSAPDKSGLPSDRFSAERTGGSVSTLTIQRTQQEDSAVYLCASSLGATGNTQYFGPGTRLTVL.

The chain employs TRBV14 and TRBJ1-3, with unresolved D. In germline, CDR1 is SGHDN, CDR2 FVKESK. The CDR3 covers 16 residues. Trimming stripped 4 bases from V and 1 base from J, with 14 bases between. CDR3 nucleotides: TGTGCCAGCAGCCCCCAAGAAGCGGGGTCTGGAAACACCATATATTTT. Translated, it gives CASSPQEAGSGNTIYF. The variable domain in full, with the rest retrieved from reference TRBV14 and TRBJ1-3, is EAGVTQFPSHSVIEKGQTVTLRCDPISGHDNLYWYRRVMGKEIKFLLHFVKESKQDESGMPNNRFLAERTGGTYSTLKVQPAELEDSGVYFCASSPQEAGSGNTIYFGEGSWLTVV.

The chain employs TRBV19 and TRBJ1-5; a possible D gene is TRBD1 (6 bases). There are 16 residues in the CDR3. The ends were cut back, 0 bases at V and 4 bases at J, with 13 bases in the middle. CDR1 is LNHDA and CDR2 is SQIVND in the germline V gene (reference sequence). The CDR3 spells CASSIEGGRGNQPQHF. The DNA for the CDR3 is TGTGCCAGTAGTATAGAGGGTGGAAGGGGGAATCAGCCCCAGCATTTT. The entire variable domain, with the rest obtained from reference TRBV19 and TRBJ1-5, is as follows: DGGITQSPKYLFRKEGQNVTLSCEQNLNHDAMYWYRQDPGQGLRLIYYSQIVNDFQKGDIAEGYSVSREKKESFPLTVTSAQKNPTAFYLCASSIEGGRGNQPQHFGDGTRLSIL.

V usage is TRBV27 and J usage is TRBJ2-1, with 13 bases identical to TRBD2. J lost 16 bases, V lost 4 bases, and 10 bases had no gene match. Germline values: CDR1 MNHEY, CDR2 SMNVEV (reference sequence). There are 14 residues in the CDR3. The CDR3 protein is CASSSAPGTSGIFF. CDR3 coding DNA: TGTGCCAGCAGTTCAGCACCCGGGACTAGCGGGATTTTCTTC.

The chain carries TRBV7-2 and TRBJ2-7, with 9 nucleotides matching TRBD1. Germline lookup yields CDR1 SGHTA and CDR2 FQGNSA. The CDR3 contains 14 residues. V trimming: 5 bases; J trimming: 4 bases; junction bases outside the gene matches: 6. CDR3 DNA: TGTGCCAGCAGCGGGGGACAGGGATCTTACGAGCAGTACTTC. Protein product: CASSGGQGSYEQYF.

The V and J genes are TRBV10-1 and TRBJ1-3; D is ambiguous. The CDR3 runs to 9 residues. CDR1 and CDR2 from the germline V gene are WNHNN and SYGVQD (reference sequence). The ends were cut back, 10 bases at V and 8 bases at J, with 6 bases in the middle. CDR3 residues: CATQDTIYF. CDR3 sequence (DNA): TGCGCCACGCAGGACACCATATATTTT.

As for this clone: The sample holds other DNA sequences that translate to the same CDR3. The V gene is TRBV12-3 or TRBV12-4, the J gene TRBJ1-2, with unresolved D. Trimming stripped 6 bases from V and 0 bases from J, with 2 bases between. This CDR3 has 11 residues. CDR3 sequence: CASSSNYGYTF. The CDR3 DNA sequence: TGTGCCAGCAGCTCTAACTATGGCTACACCTTC.

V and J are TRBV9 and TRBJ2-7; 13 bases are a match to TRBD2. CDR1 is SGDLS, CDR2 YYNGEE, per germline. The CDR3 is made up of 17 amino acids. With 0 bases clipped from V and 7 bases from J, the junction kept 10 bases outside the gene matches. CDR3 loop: CASSVGALAGGPGEQYF. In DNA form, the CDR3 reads TGTGCCAGCAGCGTAGGGGCACTAGCGGGAGGGCCGGGGGAGCAGTACTTC.

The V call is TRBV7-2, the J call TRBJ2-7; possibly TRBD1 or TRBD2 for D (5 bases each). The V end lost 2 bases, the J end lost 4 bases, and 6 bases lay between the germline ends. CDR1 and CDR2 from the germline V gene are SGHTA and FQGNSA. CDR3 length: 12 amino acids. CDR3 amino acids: CASSLWGYEQYF. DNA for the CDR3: TGTGCCAGCAGCTTATGGGGGTACGAGCAGTACTTC.